Listed here are 18 T cell receptor beta chains from one sample, sequenced in a study of T cells in Graves' hyperthyroidism and ophthalmopathy. Researchers took RNA transcripts and amplified the TCR beta CDR3 regions from them. Initially, a first-round RT-PCR of the TCR CDR3 employed the HTBI primer set. TCRdb reprocessed the multiplex PCR reads with MiXCR, giving one entry per CDR3 protein. The sample includes hundreds of thousands of distinct CDR3 sequences, 14% to 15% of them seen just once. Sample: blood. Receptors were obtained from a woman aged 40 to 50 with Graves' ophthalmopathy.

This rearrangement joins TRBV20-1 to TRBJ2-7; D is undetermined. Germline values: CDR1 DFQATT, CDR2 SNEGSKA (reference sequence). The CDR3 is 15 amino acids. The ends were cut back, 4 bases at V and 4 bases at J, with 20 bases in the middle. For the CDR3, the DNA is TGCAGTGCTACGAAAGCACTCTCATCGTCTTACGAGCAGTACTTC. Translated, it gives CSATKALSSSYEQYF.

In this sample, this clonotype turned up many times. The chain recombines TRBV15 with TRBJ1-1, with D unclear. Trimming removed 3 bases at V and 10 bases at J, with 15 bases between. The CDR3 consists of 13 residues. Germline V gene sequence: CDR1 LNHNV, CDR2 YYDKDF (reference sequence). CDR3 residues: CATSRDLQEGAFF. Here the CDR3 DNA reads TGTGCCACCAGCAGGGACCTCCAGGAGGGAGCTTTCTTT.

This clonotype was observed a handful of times. Since the CDR3 does not end with the conserved phenylalanine or tryptophan, this likely comes from a read error. The V call is TRBV28, the J call TRBJ2-7; 7 nucleotides agree with TRBD1. The germline CDR1 and CDR2 sequences are MDHEN and SYDVKM. The CDR3 consists of 12 residues. Trimming took 5 bases from V and 6 from J; bases not matched to a gene: 4. CDR3 DNA sequence: TGTGCCAGCAGTCTCGACAGGGTCGAGCAGTACTCC. It is translated as CASSLDRVEQYS.

This clonotype was seen many times. The chain carries TRBV12-3 or TRBV12-4 and TRBJ1-1, with unresolved D. This CDR3 is 11 amino acids long. Trimming removed 6 bases at V and 7 bases at J, with 9 bases between. The CDR3 sequence is CASSPLGEAFF. CDR3 in DNA: TGTGCCAGCAGCCCATTAGGTGAAGCTTTCTTT.

This clonotype occurred many times. This chain links TRBV11-3 with TRBJ2-7; 10 nucleotides align to TRBD2. This CDR3 has 15 residues. V lost 2 bases and J lost 0; bases outside the gene matches: 1. Germline values: CDR1 SGHNT, CDR2 YENEEA. CDR3 nucleotides: TGTGCCAGCAGCTTATGGACTAGCGGCTCCTACGAGCAGTACTTC. Translating gives CASSLWTSGSYEQYF.

This clonotype has just a few counts. This rearrangement joins TRBV6-2 or TRBV6-3 to TRBJ1-5; D gene ambiguous. The V gene's germline CDR1 is MNHEY and CDR2 SVGEGT. Trimming took 7 bases from V and 0 from J, leaving 13 bases between them. The CDR3 totals 15 residues. The CDR3 DNA reads as TGTGCCAGCACCAACCCGGACGTTAGCAATCAGCCCCAGCATTTT. Its translation is CASTNPDVSNQPQHF.

This clonotype was recorded many times. This chain uses TRBV6-2 or TRBV6-3 with TRBJ1-2; 7 nucleotides line up with TRBD1. CDR3 length: 15 amino acids. J was trimmed by 4 bases and V by 4 bases; bases with no gene match: 9. The V gene's germline CDR1 is MNHEY and CDR2 SVGEGT. Here the CDR3 reads CASSSGQQGTYGYTF. Written as DNA, the CDR3 is TGTGCCAGCAGTTCGGGCCAACAGGGGACCTATGGCTACACCTTC.

This clonotype showed up many times. This may stem from a read error, because a much larger clone lies one nucleotide away. The CDR3 protein is CAGSSVGDEQYF. DNA for the CDR3: TGTGCCGGCAGTTCAGTAGGCGACGAGCAGTACTTC. The chain is built from TRBV12-3 or TRBV12-4 and TRBJ2-7; D is ambiguous. CDR3 length equals 12 residues.

This clonotype was seen at least ten times. The V call is TRBV28, the J call TRBJ2-5; 7 nucleotides agree with TRBD1. Losses at the gene ends were 8 bases for V and 4 bases for J; bases not matched to a gene: 7. The CDR3 spans 13 residues. Germline lookup yields CDR1 MDHEN and CDR2 SYDVKM. The CDR3 is CASSTGDGETQYF. The CDR3, as DNA: TGTGCCAGCTCAACAGGGGATGGAGAGACCCAGTACTTC.

This clonotype was found a few times. The chain uses TRBV2 and TRBJ2-4; unclear D gene. The V gene lost 8 bases and the J gene lost 0 bases, with 8 bases spanning the gap. Per germline, CDR1 SNHLY and CDR2 FYNNEI. The length of the CDR3 is 13 residues. This CDR3 reads CASRSLAKNIQYF. CDR3 DNA sequence: TGTGCCAGCCGTAGCTTAGCCAAAAACATTCAGTACTTC.

This clonotype was picked up many times. The V and J genes are TRBV7-8 and TRBJ1-2; D unclear. The germline V and J ends were trimmed by 4 bases and 8 bases, with 14 bases remaining between them. Germline CDR1 is SGHVS and CDR2 is FQNEAQ. The CDR3 sequence is 13 residues long. The CDR3 sequence: CASSSPSGDGYTF. The CDR3 DNA is TGTGCCAGCAGCTCACCCTCGGGAGACGGCTACACCTTC.

This clonotype was observed a handful of times. The junction does not match germline at one end; this may be a read error. This chain connects TRBV6-1 to TRBJ1-1; 7 bases are a match to TRBD1. CDR1 MNHNS and CDR2 SASEGT come from the germline V gene. The CDR3 length is 13 residues. The CDR3 protein is CARSVDRDTEAFF. CDR3 DNA sequence: TGTGCCCGCAGTGTCGACAGGGACACTGAAGCTTTCTTT.

Ten or more counts support this clonotype. V usage is TRBV19 and J usage is TRBJ2-7; D could derive from TRBD1 or TRBD2 (7 bases each). Germline loops: CDR1 LNHDA, CDR2 SQIVND (reference sequence). The V and J ends lost 1 base and 4 bases respectively, with 14 bases between them. The CDR3 is made up of 15 amino acids. The CDR3 nucleotides read TGTGCCAGTAGTATAGTATCCAGGGGGGGGTACGAGCAGTACTTC. This encodes CASSIVSRGGYEQYF.

This clonotype was counted many times. The V call is TRBV6-2 or TRBV6-3, the J call TRBJ2-7; TRBD2 agrees at 11 bases. J gave up 7 bases and V 8 bases, and 7 bases lay outside the gene matches. Germline assignment: CDR1 MNHEY and CDR2 SVGEGT. This CDR3 is built from 13 residues. The CDR3 coding sequence is TGTGCCAGCCTACTAGCGGGAGTTGGGGAGCAGTACTTC. Amino acid sequence: CASLLAGVGEQYF.

There are many counts of this clonotype. The genes are TRBV6-2 or TRBV6-3 and TRBJ2-3; the match to TRBD2 covers 12 bases. V shed 5 bases and J 2 bases; nucleotides not matched to a gene: 8. The CDR3 is 17 residues long. Germline CDR1 reads MNHEY; CDR2 reads SVGEGT. CDR3: CASSIGLAGHLTDTQYF. The CDR3 DNA sequence: TGTGCCAGCAGTATTGGACTAGCGGGACACCTCACAGATACGCAGTATTTT.

This clonotype was counted ten times or more. The chain links TRBV12-3 or TRBV12-4 to TRBJ2-7, with D perhaps matching TRBD2 (5 bases). This CDR3 spans 16 amino acids. Trimming removed 5 bases at V and 2 bases at J, with 19 bases between. CDR3 DNA: TGTGCCAGCAGTCCGTATGGAGCGGCGAAAACCTACGAGCAGTACTTC. The encoded protein is CASSPYGAAKTYEQYF.

This clonotype has more than one count but fewer than ten. The chain combines TRBV4-2 with TRBJ1-5; 12 bases line up with TRBD1. Germline V gene sequence: CDR1 LGHNA, CDR2 YNFKEQ. V lost 3 bases, J lost 6 bases, and 3 bases stayed unmatched. The CDR3 is 15 amino acids. The CDR3 sequence: CASSQGQGAGQPQHF. CDR3 nucleotide sequence: TGTGCCAGCAGCCAGGGACAGGGGGCCGGTCAGCCCCAGCATTTT.

This clonotype was detected many times. The chain has TRBV15 and TRBJ2-5; D might be TRBD1 (6 bases). V lost 3 bases and J lost 2, with 7 bases in between. The CDR3 extends over 13 amino acids. CDR1 LNHNV and CDR2 YYDKDF come from the germline V gene (reference sequence). CDR3 coding DNA: TGTGCCACCAGCAGCCAGGGGCAAGAGACCCAGTACTTC. Translating it yields CATSSQGQETQYF.